A selection of T cell receptor beta chains follows, all from one sample in a study of blood T cell repertoires in COVID-19. TCRdb's copy holds only in-frame clones and misses some; the assay was immunoSEQ multiplex PCR. Of around 47,000 clones listed, more than 75% are singletons. The sequenced material came from peripheral blood. These receptor sequences come from a man between 40 and 49 years old with COVID-19, enrolled during active disease. CDR3s include the opening cysteine and the closing phenylalanine or tryptophan. D genes are given only for firm matches. The size of a clone is reported for some rows only, either as once, few or many, or as a class for expanded clones.

V	J	D	size	CDR3	DNA
TRBV6-1	TRBJ1-2	TRBD1	once	CASSGWGPNRTGNYGYTF	TGTGCCAGCAGTGGGTGGGGGCCAAACCGGACAGGGAACTATGGCTACACCTTC
TRBV7-9	TRBJ1-1	NA	few	CASSLSSRTTSQAFF	TGTGCCAGCAGCTTATCAAGTAGGACAACCTCCCAAGCTTTCTTT
TRBV5-1	TRBJ1-5	TRBD1	NA	CAKTTGGGQPQHF	TGCGCCAAAACGACAGGGGGTGGGCAGCCCCAGCATTTT
TRBV25-1	TRBJ1-6	NA	NA	CASSRGNFYNSPLHF	TGTGCCAGCAGTAGGGGGAATTTCTATAATTCACCCCTCCACTTT
TRBV21-1	TRBJ2-7	NA	NA	CASRSGLAAFDSRYF	TGTGCCAGCAGATCTGGACTAGCGGCCTTCGATAGTAGGTACTTC
TRBV5-1	TRBJ1-1	NA	NA	CASRWAANTEAFF	TGCGCCAGCAGGTGGGCAGCGAACACTGAAGCTTTCTTT
TRBV7-2	TRBJ1-5	NA	few	CASSLTAGLSNQPQHF	TGTGCCAGCAGCTTAACGGCAGGGCTCAGCAATCAGCCCCAGCATTTT
TRBV3-1/TRBV3-2	TRBJ2-5	TRBD1	NA	CASSQSRAQGALETQYF	TGTGCCAGCAGCCAGTCTCGAGCACAGGGGGCGCTGGAGACCCAGTACTTC
TRBV19	TRBJ1-1	TRBD1	NA	CASKGPGGAGAFF	TGTGCCTCAAAAGGACCAGGGGGCGCGGGAGCTTTCTTT
TRBV19	TRBJ1-1	NA	NA	CASSIDWGSKAFF	TGTGCCAGTAGTATAGATTGGGGCAGTAAAGCTTTCTTT
TRBV30	TRBJ1-4	TRBD1	few	CAWEAGTGNEKLFF	TGTGCCTGGGAAGCCGGGACAGGGAATGAAAAACTGTTTTTT
TRBV19	TRBJ1-1	TRBD1	NA	CASTPQGESTEAFF	TGTGCCAGTACCCCACAGGGGGAAAGCACTGAAGCTTTCTTT
TRBV9	TRBJ2-2	NA	NA	CASSNTGELFF	TGTGCCAGCTCTAACACCGGGGAGCTGTTTTTT
TRBV7-8	TRBJ1-6	NA	NA	CASSLARDSPLHF	TGTGCCAGCAGCTTAGCGAGGGATTCACCCCTCCACTTT
TRBV28	TRBJ1-4	NA	NA	CASSATGVATNEKLFF	TGTGCCAGCAGTGCTACAGGCGTTGCAACTAATGAAAAACTGTTTTTT
TRBV18	TRBJ2-7	NA	few	CASSPSGGPYEQYF	TGTGCCAGCTCACCAAGCGGAGGCCCCTACGAGCAGTACTTC
TRBV7-9	TRBJ2-7	TRBD2	few	CASSATSDLSYEQYF	TGTGCCAGCAGCGCTACTAGCGACCTCTCCTACGAGCAGTACTTC
TRBV5-1	TRBJ2-7	TRBD1	once	CASSSGTGLSYEQYF	TGCGCCAGCAGCAGTGGGACAGGACTTTCCTACGAGCAGTACTTC
TRBV19	TRBJ1-1	NA	NA	CASRSTSRGNTEAFF	TGTGCCAGTCGTTCTACGTCCAGGGGGAACACTGAAGCTTTCTTT
TRBV3-1/TRBV3-2	TRBJ2-7	TRBD2	NA	CASSQVLAGGPGEQYF	TGTGCCAGCAGCCAAGTGCTAGCGGGAGGGCCGGGAGAGCAGTACTTC
TRBV30	TRBJ1-2	TRBD1	NA	CAWSVGGSVYGYTF	TGTGCCTGGAGTGTAGGGGGCTCTGTCTATGGCTACACCTTC
TRBV7-9	TRBJ2-3	TRBD1	once	CASSLWDRETDTQYF	TGTGCCAGCAGCTTATGGGACAGGGAAACCGATACGCAGTATTTT
TRBV4-1	TRBJ2-7	TRBD1	NA	CASSLLDRAYEQYF	TGCGCCAGCAGCCTCCTCGACAGGGCATACGAGCAGTACTTC
TRBV19	TRBJ2-7	NA	NA	CASSISQTGDYEQYF	TGTGCCAGTAGTATATCCCAGACAGGAGACTACGAGCAGTACTTC
TRBV12-3/TRBV12-4	TRBJ1-1	NA	NA	CASSLRGFTEAFF	TGTGCCAGCAGTTTACGGGGGTTCACTGAAGCTTTCTTT
TRBV4-1	TRBJ2-2	NA	NA	CASSQDRNTGELFF	TGCGCCAGCAGCCAAGACAGGAACACCGGGGAGCTGTTTTTT
TRBV21-1	TRBJ2-7	NA	NA	CASSKGPLPSSYEQYF	TGTGCCAGCAGCAAAGGTCCCCTCCCTAGCTCCTACGAGCAGTACTTC
TRBV5-1	TRBJ2-7	NA	NA	CASSLVRGSPQGEQYF	TGCGCCAGCAGCTTGGTTAGGGGCTCACCCCAAGGCGAGCAGTACTTC
TRBV6-6	TRBJ2-3	TRBD2	NA	CASSLPERGGTDTQYF	TGTGCCAGCAGTCTCCCTGAGCGGGGGGGCACAGATACGCAGTATTTT
TRBV3-1/TRBV3-2	TRBJ1-2	NA	NA	CASSQLSYGYTF	TGTGCCAGCAGCCAGTTATCCTATGGCTACACCTTC
TRBV9	TRBJ1-2	NA	NA	CASSKEVSPTPNYGYTF	TGTGCCAGCAGCAAGGAGGTGTCCCCTACCCCTAACTATGGCTACACCTTC
TRBV4-1	TRBJ1-1	NA	few	CASRRLANTEAFF	TGCGCCAGCAGGCGGCTAGCAAACACTGAAGCTTTCTTT
TRBV19	TRBJ2-1	TRBD1	NA	CASSMIGTGGNEQFF	TGTGCCAGTAGTATGATCGGGACAGGGGGCAATGAGCAGTTCTTC
TRBV14	TRBJ1-4	TRBD1	NA	CASSLSRQGGTTTNEKLFF	TGTGCCAGCAGCCTCAGCAGACAGGGGGGAACTACAACTAATGAAAAACTGTTTTTT
TRBV3-1/TRBV3-2	TRBJ2-4	TRBD1	NA	CASSQWGQGNIQYF	TGTGCCAGCAGCCAATGGGGACAGGGAAACATTCAGTACTTC
TRBV11-3	TRBJ1-1	NA	NA	CASSPDRFPEAFF	TGTGCCAGCAGCCCGGACAGATTCCCTGAAGCTTTCTTT
TRBV7-3	TRBJ2-2	TRBD1	NA	CASSDRDRGFGGELFF	TGTGCCAGCAGCGACCGGGACAGGGGATTCGGCGGGGAGCTGTTTTTT
TRBV15	TRBJ2-5	TRBD2	NA	CATSGAGGRAQETQYF	TGTGCCACCAGCGGGGCGGGGGGGCGAGCCCAAGAGACCCAGTACTTC
TRBV5-1	TRBJ2-1	TRBD2	NA	CASSLVGGRAYNEQFF	TGCGCCAGCAGCTTGGTTGGCGGGAGGGCCTACAATGAGCAGTTCTTC
TRBV10-1	TRBJ2-1	NA	NA	CAGPGSHPGGSSYNEQFF	TGCGCCGGCCCCGGGAGCCACCCGGGGGGCAGCTCCTACAATGAGCAGTTCTTC
TRBV30	TRBJ1-6	NA	NA	CAWSLRGPNSPLHF	TGTGCCTGGAGTCTCAGGGGTCCGAATTCACCCCTCCACTTT
TRBV2	TRBJ1-4	NA	NA	CASSGLTNEKLFF	TGTGCCAGTTCGGGTCTGACTAATGAAAAACTGTTTTTT
TRBV7-7	TRBJ2-2	TRBD2	NA	CASAQRENTGELFF	TGTGCCAGCGCCCAGCGGGAGAACACCGGGGAGCTGTTTTTT
TRBV30	TRBJ1-5	NA	few	CAWSEMAGNQPQHF	TGTGCCTGGAGTGAAATGGCGGGCAATCAGCCCCAGCATTTT
TRBV11-3	TRBJ2-7	TRBD1	NA	CASSPTGWGQSFSEQYF	TGTGCCAGCAGCCCGACGGGCTGGGGACAGAGTTTCTCCGAGCAGTACTTC
TRBV24-1	TRBJ1-3	TRBD1	NA	CATSDPGQGGGNTIYF	TGTGCCACCAGTGACCCAGGACAGGGCGGAGGAAACACCATATATTTT
TRBV19	TRBJ1-4	NA	NA	CASRRGGPANEKLFF	TGTGCCAGTAGGAGGGGGGGTCCGGCTAATGAAAAACTGTTTTTT
TRBV12-3/TRBV12-4	TRBJ2-1	TRBD2	NA	CASSSPPSGQFF	TGTGCCAGCAGTTCTCCTCCTAGCGGGCAGTTCTTC
TRBV19	TRBJ2-5	NA	NA	CASSAALQETQYF	TGTGCCAGTAGTGCGGCACTCCAAGAGACCCAGTACTTC
TRBV10-3	TRBJ2-7	TRBD1	NA	CAISESRDSGIF	TGTGCCATCAGTGAGTCCCGGGACAGTGGGATCTTC
TRBV19	TRBJ1-2	TRBD1	NA	CASSSQGIRGYTF	TGTGCCAGTAGTTCACAGGGGATAAGGGGCTACACCTTC
TRBV6-5	TRBJ2-7	TRBD1	NA	CASSRPDRPGEQYF	TGTGCCAGCAGTCGACCGGACAGGCCAGGCGAGCAGTACTTC
TRBV11-2	TRBJ1-4	TRBD1	NA	CASSLAHGQGEEKLFF	TGTGCCAGCAGCTTAGCTCATGGACAGGGAGAGGAAAAACTGTTTTTT
TRBV5-1	TRBJ1-1	NA	NA	CASSLGENTEAFF	TGCGCCAGCAGCCTAGGGGAGAACACTGAAGCTTTCTTT